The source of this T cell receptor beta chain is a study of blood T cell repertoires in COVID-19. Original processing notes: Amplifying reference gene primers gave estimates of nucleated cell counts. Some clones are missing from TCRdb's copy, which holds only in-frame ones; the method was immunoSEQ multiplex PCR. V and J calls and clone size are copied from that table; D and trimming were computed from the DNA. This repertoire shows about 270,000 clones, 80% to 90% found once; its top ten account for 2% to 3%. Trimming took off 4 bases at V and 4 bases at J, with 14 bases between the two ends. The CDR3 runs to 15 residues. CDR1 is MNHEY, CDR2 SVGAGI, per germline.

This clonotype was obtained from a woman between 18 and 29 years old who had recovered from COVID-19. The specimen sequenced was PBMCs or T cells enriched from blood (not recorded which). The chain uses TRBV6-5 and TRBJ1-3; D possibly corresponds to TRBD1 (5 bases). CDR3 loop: CASSSTPGLGNTIYF. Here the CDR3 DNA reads TGTGCCAGCAGTTCGACCCCAGGGCTCGGAAACACCATATATTTT.